The 29 T cell receptor beta chains below come from one sample, sequenced in a study of blood T cell repertoires in COVID-19. The repertoire was sequenced with immunoSEQ multiplex PCR; TCRdb's copy has only in-frame clones and lacks some. The profile shows fewer than 700,000 clones, roughly 89% of them singletons. Sample: peripheral blood. All receptors come from a woman aged 45 to 65 with COVID-19, enrolled during active disease.

The chain has TRBV12-3 or TRBV12-4 and TRBJ2-7; 8 nucleotides agree with TRBD1. The length of the CDR3 is 13 residues. The J segment lost 2 bases and the V segment lost 6 bases, leaving 3 bases of the junction unmatched. CDR3 coding DNA: TGTGCCAGCAGCCGACAGGGGACCTACGAGCAGTACTTC. Its translation is CASSRQGTYEQYF.

The rearrangement links TRBV5-1 to TRBJ2-3; TRBD1 matches at 9 bases. CDR1 is SGHRS and CDR2 is YFSETQ in the germline V gene. The trim removed 4 bases at V and 6 bases at J, leaving 12 bases unmatched. The CDR3 is made up of 16 amino acids. The CDR3 DNA is TGCGCCAGCAGCCTGCCGGGACAGGGTCGTGGGGATACGCAGTATTTT. Protein product: CASSLPGQGRGDTQYF.

The chain has TRBV2 and TRBJ1-6; unclear D gene. This CDR3 comprises 18 residues. Trimming pared 5 bases from V and 4 bases from J, leaving 21 bases between. Germline CDR1 reads SNHLY; CDR2 reads FYNNEI. The CDR3 loop is CASSPGPKEGGYNSPLHF. DNA of the CDR3: TGTGCCAGCAGTCCCGGGCCCAAGGAGGGAGGATATAATTCACCCCTCCACTTT.

The genes are TRBV7-9 and TRBJ1-4, with D unclear. The germline V gene has CDR1 SEHNR and CDR2 FQNEAQ (reference sequence). The CDR3 has 15 residues. V was pared by 1 base and J by 2 bases, with 8 bases between. CDR3 region: CASSLGRATNEKLFF. The CDR3 coding sequence is TGTGCCAGCAGCTTAGGGAGGGCGACTAATGAAAAACTGTTTTTT.

This chain links TRBV7-9 with TRBJ2-5, with a tentative D call TRBD2 (6 bases). This CDR3 contains 17 residues. V dropped 3 bases and J dropped 5 bases, with 22 bases sitting between them. The germline CDR1 and CDR2 sequences are SEHNR and FQNEAQ (reference sequence). CDR3 sequence reads: CASSLFSGGAYGETQYF. The DNA of the CDR3 is TGTGCCAGCAGCTTGTTCTCAGGCGGGGCCTATGGGGAGACCCAGTACTTC.

The rearrangement links TRBV11-2 to TRBJ1-2, with 8 bases fitting TRBD1. The CDR3 extends over 13 amino acids. Germline V gene lookup returns CDR1 SGHAT and CDR2 FQNNGV. V was pared by 5 bases and J by 8 bases, with 7 bases of the junction left unmatched. CDR3 in amino acids: CASSTRQGWGYTF. CDR3 bases: TGTGCCAGCAGCACCAGACAGGGGTGGGGCTACACCTTC.

This sequence joins TRBV19 and TRBJ2-6; D gene uncertain. Trimming shortened V by 2 bases and J by 4 bases, and 9 bases separated the two germline ends. Germline loops: CDR1 LNHDA, CDR2 SQIVND (reference sequence). The CDR3 consists of 15 residues. The CDR3 reads CASSILRSGANVLTF. Here the CDR3 DNA reads TGTGCCAGTAGTATACTCCGGTCCGGGGCCAACGTCCTGACTTTC.

The chain links TRBV30 to TRBJ2-1, with D unclear. Germline V gene data show CDR1 as GTSNPN and CDR2 as SVGIG (reference sequence). V dropped 2 bases and J dropped 4 bases, with 6 bases sitting between them. The CDR3 contains 12 residues. This CDR3 reads CAWSSEYNEQFF. CDR3 in DNA: TGTGCCTGGAGTTCGGAGTACAATGAGCAGTTCTTC. Drawing the rest from reference TRBV30 and TRBJ2-1, the complete variable domain is SQTIHQWPATLVQPVGSPLSLECTVEGTSNPNLYWYRQAAGRGLQLLFYSVGIGQISSEVPQNLSASRPQDRQFILSSKKLLLSDSGFYLCAWSSEYNEQFFGPGTRLTVL.

The rearrangement joins TRBV24-1 to TRBJ1-2, with TRBD1 matching over 10 bases. CDR3 length: 13 amino acids. After removal of 5 bases from V and 7 bases from J, the junction contained 3 bases not matched to a gene. The V gene's germline CDR1 is KGHDR and CDR2 SFDVKD. CDR3 sequence reads: CATSVGQGSGYTF. For the CDR3, the DNA is TGTGCCACCAGTGTGGGACAGGGGTCTGGCTACACCTTC.

This clone was detected only a few times. This rearrangement joins TRBV15 to TRBJ1-2; TRBD1 aligns across 8 bases. Germline V lookup: CDR1 LNHNV, CDR2 YYDKDF (reference sequence). The CDR3 is 15 residues long. Trimming cost V 1 base and J 9 bases; bases outside gene matches: 10. In DNA form, the CDR3 reads TGTGCCACCAGCAGAGGCCCGGCCAGGGGGCTAAGCTACACCTTC. Translation gives CATSRGPARGLSYTF.

The chain employs TRBV5-1 and TRBJ1-3, with 7 bases identical to TRBD1. The CDR3 has 15 residues. V was pared by 4 bases and J by 0 bases, with 4 bases of the junction left unmatched. Germline CDR1 is SGHRS and CDR2 is YFSETQ. The chain's CDR3 is CASSAGTVSGNTIYF. As DNA, the CDR3 is TGCGCCAGCAGCGCCGGGACAGTCTCTGGAAACACCATATATTTT.

V is TRBV27 and J is TRBJ1-2; 11 nucleotides agree with TRBD1. The germline CDR1 and CDR2 sequences are MNHEY and SMNVEV (reference sequence). J gave up 5 bases and V 8 bases, and 7 bases lay outside the gene matches. The CDR3 is 14 residues long. This chain's CDR3 is CASLGTGGSYGYTF. The CDR3 bases are TGTGCCAGCCTTGGGACAGGGGGTAGTTATGGCTACACCTTC.

The rearrangement joins TRBV4-1 to TRBJ2-1; a possible D gene is TRBD1 (5 bases). The V end was cut by 1 base, the J end by 7 bases, with 17 bases between. The CDR3 is 16 amino acids. CDR1 and CDR2 from the germline V gene are MGHRA and YSYEKL. The DNA for the CDR3 is TGCGCCAGCAGCCAAGTCGGTCAGGGTCGGAAGAATGAGCAGTTCTTC. It specifies CASSQVGQGRKNEQFF.

In its sample, this clone was seen once. The chain recombines TRBV28 with TRBJ2-7; no firm D call. This CDR3 spans 11 amino acids. Per the germline V gene, CDR1 is MDHEN and CDR2 is SYDVKM. Trimming pared 7 bases from V and 1 base from J, leaving 5 bases between. The DNA of the CDR3 is TGTGCCAGCATCTCGTCCTACGAGCAGTACTTC. Encoded protein: CASISSYEQYF.

The V and J genes are TRBV2 and TRBJ1-4; 7 positions agree with TRBD1. V shed 3 bases and J 8 bases; nucleotides not matched to a gene: 3. The CDR3 sequence is 13 residues long. The germline CDR1 and CDR2 sequences are SNHLY and FYNNEI. The CDR3 loop reads CASSESRGEKLFF. Written as DNA, the CDR3 is TGTGCCAGCAGTGAGAGCAGGGGGGAAAAACTGTTTTTT.

The V call is TRBV6-4, the J call TRBJ1-2; a weak D match, TRBD1 (5 bases). Germline V gives CDR1 MRHNA, CDR2 SNTAGT. The CDR3 loop spans 15 amino acids. Trimming cost V 5 bases and J 0 bases, with 13 bases left between them. The CDR3 protein is CASSPTGTSNYGYTF. The CDR3 DNA sequence: TGTGCCAGCAGTCCCACAGGAACCTCTAACTATGGCTACACCTTC.

This sequence joins TRBV2 and TRBJ1-5, with D uncertain. The CDR3 covers 13 residues. Trimming cost V 8 bases and J 7 bases, with 15 bases left between them. Germline CDR1 is SNHLY and CDR2 is FYNNEI. CDR3 loop: CASLVSVGQPQHF. The CDR3, as DNA: TGTGCCAGCTTGGTGAGTGTCGGGCAGCCCCAGCATTTT.

Comments on this clone: The junction does not match germline at one end; this may be a read error. V is TRBV19 and J is TRBJ1-1; TRBD1 might be the D (6 bases). Looked up from germline, CDR1 is LNHDA and CDR2 is SQIVND (reference sequence). CDR3 length equals 14 residues. DNA for the CDR3: TGTGCCAGTAGTATCCCAGGGGTAAACAGTGAAGCTTTCTTT. Protein: CASSIPGVNSEAFF.

The genes are TRBV2 and TRBJ1-2; tentative D call: TRBD1 (5 bases). Between the trimmed V and J ends, which lost 6 bases and 0 bases, there was a span of 14 bases. The CDR3 extends over 15 amino acids. Germline values: CDR1 SNHLY, CDR2 FYNNEI. The CDR3 sequence: CASRGDGRANYGYTF. The CDR3 coding sequence is TGTGCCAGCAGGGGGGACGGGAGAGCTAACTATGGCTACACCTTC.

The chain has TRBV30 and TRBJ1-2, with D tentatively TRBD1 (5 bases). This CDR3 is built from 16 residues. With 0 bases removed from V and 5 bases from J, the gap between germline ends came to 19 bases. Germline V CDR1 and CDR2: GTSNPN, SVGIG (reference sequence). The CDR3 DNA is TGTGCCTGGAGTGTAAACTTTGCAGGGATGAGGTATGGCTACACCTTC. Amino acid sequence: CAWSVNFAGMRYGYTF. Complete variable domain (other parts from reference TRBV30 and TRBJ1-2): SQTIHQWPATLVQPVGSPLSLECTVEGTSNPNLYWYRQAAGRGLQLLFYSVGIGQISSEVPQNLSASRPQDRQFILSSKKLLLSDSGFYLCAWSVNFAGMRYGYTFGSGTRLTVV.

J is TRBJ2-5 and V is TRBV11-3; 9 bases map to TRBD2. V shed 3 bases and J 1 base; nucleotides not matched to a gene: 3. This CDR3 contains 15 residues. Germline values: CDR1 SGHNT, CDR2 YENEEA. The CDR3 spells CASSLTSGFQETQYF. Written as DNA, the CDR3 is TGTGCCAGCAGCTTGACTAGCGGTTTCCAAGAGACCCAGTACTTC.

The J gene is TRBJ2-7, the V gene TRBV10-1, with TRBD2 matching 8 bases. Germline-derived CDR1 and CDR2 are WNHNN and SYGVQD (reference sequence). Unmatched junction bases numbered 5, after V lost 2 bases and J lost 2 bases. The CDR3 sequence is 15 residues long. The CDR3 DNA is TGCGCCAGCAGTGAGATGGCGGGGGGAGCCTACGAGCAGTACTTC. This sequence encodes CASSEMAGGAYEQYF.

V is TRBV27 and J is TRBJ2-5; no clear D. V lost 3 bases and J lost 5, with 10 bases in between. Germline V lookup: CDR1 MNHEY, CDR2 SMNVEV (reference sequence). The CDR3 covers 13 residues. The CDR3 reads CASSFGSVETQYF. The CDR3 nucleotides read TGTGCCAGCAGTTTTGGTTCGGTCGAGACCCAGTACTTC.

The chain links TRBV30 to TRBJ2-3; the D is unclear. Trimming cost V 8 bases and J 1 base, with 7 bases left between them. The CDR3 loop spans 11 amino acids. Germline CDR1 is GTSNPN and CDR2 is SVGIG (reference sequence). CDR3 protein: CAVGRTDTQYF. CDR3 sequence (DNA): TGTGCCGTGGGCCGCACAGATACGCAGTATTTT.

The chain recombines TRBV25-1 with TRBJ1-4; possible D gene TRBD1, 5 bases. There are 18 residues in the CDR3. Trimming pared 5 bases from V and 6 bases from J, leaving 25 bases between. In germline, CDR1 is MGHDK, CDR2 SYGVNS. CDR3 in DNA: TGTGCCAGCAGTCAAGAGTCGGACAACTCTCCTTTCTATGAAAAACTGTTTTTT. Protein product: CASSQESDNSPFYEKLFF.

This chain links TRBV28 with TRBJ2-1; 7 bases align to TRBD1. This CDR3 is 16 amino acids long. Trimming at V came to 2 bases and at J to 5 bases, leaving 9 bases not matched to a gene. From germline, CDR1 is MDHEN and CDR2 SYDVKM. CDR3 region: CASSLGTGAPNNEQFF. The CDR3 DNA reads TGTGCCAGCAGTTTAGGCACAGGGGCCCCGAACAATGAGCAGTTCTTC.

Concerning this clone: Other DNA sequences within the sample encode an identical CDR3. This chain connects TRBV5-1 to TRBJ2-3; no reliable D call. The germline gives CDR1 SGHRS, CDR2 YFSETQ. The CDR3 consists of 14 residues. V lost 4 bases to trimming and J lost 0 bases, with 9 bases between them. CDR3 amino acids: CASSLTGSTDTQYF. The DNA for the CDR3 is TGCGCCAGCAGCCTAACCGGTAGCACAGATACGCAGTATTTT. The full variable domain, completed using reference TRBV5-1 and TRBJ2-3, is KAGVTQTPRYLIKTRGQQVTLSCSPISGHRSVSWYQQTPGQGLQFLFEYFSETQRNKGNFPGRFSGRQFSNSRSEMNVSTLELGDSALYLCASSLTGSTDTQYFGPGTRLTVL.

The chain uses TRBV28 and TRBJ2-2; perhaps TRBD2 as D (6 bases). Germline CDR1 reads MDHEN; CDR2 reads SYDVKM. V lost 3 bases, J lost 6 bases, and 8 bases lay in between. The CDR3 has 13 amino acids. The CDR3 sequence: CASSLEGPGELFF. Here the CDR3 DNA reads TGTGCCAGCAGTTTGGAGGGACCCGGGGAGCTGTTTTTT.

V usage is TRBV5-1 and J usage is TRBJ1-1; unclear D gene. Trimming left V 0 bases short and J 5 bases short, with 17 bases between. The CDR3 runs 16 residues. The germline gives CDR1 SGHRS, CDR2 YFSETQ. The chain's CDR3 is CASSLAPGSSGTEAFF. The CDR3 DNA sequence: TGCGCCAGCAGCTTGGCCCCTGGGTCCTCGGGGACTGAAGCTTTCTTT.